Presented here are 5 T cell receptor beta chains from one specimen sequenced in a study of cytomegalovirus exposure and HLA in healthy donors (dated by TCRdb to the late 2010s). Receptors were amplified or captured by the immunoSEQ multiplex PCR assay. The multiplex PCR relied on a mix of 60 forward primers for TCR Vbeta segments and 13 reverse primers for TCR Jbeta segments. TCRdb mirrors the immuneACCESS table, restricted to in-frame sequences. Some clones are absent from its copies; in checked studies, under half trace to an unresolved V gene, and the reason for the others is unknown. Present in this sample are approximately 100,000 clones, 84% of which were seen just once. Of the sample, roughly 1.2% is held by the ten largest clones. Input material: PBMCs. These TCRs come from a woman between 18 and 29 years old in good health and CMV-seronegative.

The chain couples TRBV7-9 to TRBJ2-7; 7 bases fit TRBD1. The junction had 11 bases not matched to a gene; V was cut back by 6 bases and J by 3 bases. The CDR3 totals 15 residues. The germline V gene encodes CDR1 SEHNR and CDR2 FQNEAQ (reference sequence). As DNA, the CDR3 is TGTGCCAGCAGGTCAACAGGGGACAAAGTCTACGAGCAGTACTTC. Protein sequence: CASRSTGDKVYEQYF.

The V and J genes are TRBV6-4 and TRBJ1-6; 9 positions agree with TRBD1. CDR3 length equals 14 residues. Germline CDR1 MRHNA, CDR2 SNTAGT. J was trimmed by 10 bases and V by 3 bases; bases with no gene match: 4. The CDR3 coding sequence is TGTGCCAGCAGTGAGGGACAGGGAGGATCACCCCTCCACTTT. As protein: CASSEGQGGSPLHF.

The chain couples TRBV10-2 to TRBJ1-1; tentative D call: TRBD1 (5 bases). The germline V and J ends were trimmed by 8 bases and 11 bases, with 21 bases remaining between them. The CDR3 spans 13 residues. Germline CDR1 reads WSHSY; CDR2 reads SAAADI. The CDR3 DNA is TGCGCCAGCTTGGCAGGCCAGGGCCCCGTTGCTTTCTTT. Protein product: CASLAGQGPVAFF.

The chain uses TRBV18 and TRBJ1-5; D may be TRBD1 (6 bases). The V and J ends lost 8 bases and 4 bases respectively, with 15 bases between them. The germline gives CDR1 KGHSH, CDR2 LQKENI. The CDR3 runs 14 residues. The CDR3 sequence is CASAKQGGNQPQHF. Here the CDR3 DNA reads TGTGCCAGCGCAAAACAGGGAGGGAATCAGCCCCAGCATTTT.

The chain combines TRBV27 with TRBJ2-1, with D possibly matching TRBD1 (5 bases). Trimming pared 7 bases from V and 9 bases from J, leaving 22 bases between. The CDR3 has 15 amino acids. CDR1 MNHEY and CDR2 SMNVEV come from the germline V gene (reference sequence). The CDR3 region is CASINRQTSLSEQFF. DNA of the CDR3: TGTGCCAGCATTAACCGACAGACGTCCCTAAGTGAGCAGTTCTTC.